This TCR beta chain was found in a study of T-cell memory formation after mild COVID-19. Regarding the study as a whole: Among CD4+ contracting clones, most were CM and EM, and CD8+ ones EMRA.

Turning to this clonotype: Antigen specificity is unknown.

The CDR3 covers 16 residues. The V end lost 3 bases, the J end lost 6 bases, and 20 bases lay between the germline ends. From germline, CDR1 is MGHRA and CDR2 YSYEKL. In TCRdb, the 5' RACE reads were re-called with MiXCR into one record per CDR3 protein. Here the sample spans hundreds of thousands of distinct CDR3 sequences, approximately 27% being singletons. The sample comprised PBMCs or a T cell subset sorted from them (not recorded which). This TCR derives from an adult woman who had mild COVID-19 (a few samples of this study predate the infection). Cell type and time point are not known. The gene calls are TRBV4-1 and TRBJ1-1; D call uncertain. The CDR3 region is CASSQPLIGGKPEAFF. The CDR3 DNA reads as TGCGCCAGCAGCCAGCCTTTGATCGGTGGGAAACCTGAAGCTTTCTTT.